This TCR beta chain was sequenced in a study of lymphopenia after photon versus proton radiotherapy. General study findings and limits: A bigger post-nadir fall in TCR diversity correlated inversely with survival time in deceased patients. Post-nadir diversity loss with photons came from oligoclonal expansion, particularly CD8+ Temra cells.

The V and J ends lost 5 bases and 8 bases, in that order; junction bases with no gene match: 4. The germline gives CDR1 MNHNS, CDR2 SASEGT. This CDR3 has 14 amino acids. Profiled with immunoSEQ multiplex PCR; TCRdb holds only in-frame clones, not every one. The profile shows about 30,000 clones, 94% of them singletons. To note about this clone: Its target is not known.

This TCR was sampled from a woman in her 50s with cholangiocarcinoma. The chain uses TRBV6-1 and TRBJ1-6; 9 bases are shared with TRBD1. The source material was peripheral blood, sampled from a patient treated with photon-based radiotherapy. This CDR3 is CASSPRQGDSPLHF. CDR3 coding DNA: TGTGCCAGCAGTCCTAGACAGGGGGATTCACCCCTCCACTTT.